This T cell receptor beta chain comes out of a study of cytomegalovirus exposure and HLA in healthy donors. Whole-study context: One earlier analysis, a look at 150 million to 200 million T cells, found some 100 million unique TCR beta sequences.

Details on this clone: The target antigen is unknown.

At the time of sampling, donors were nominally healthy, though unrecorded immune exposures were likely. Primers included in the PCR were 60 Vbeta and 13 Jbeta primers. TCRdb keeps only in-frame clones here, not all; method: immunoSEQ multiplex PCR. This table has some 120,000 clones, 10% to 13% appearing once. Study results and caveats: Some V segments could not be told apart, so they were left out, TRBV6-2 and TRBV6-3 among them.

The germline CDR1 and CDR2 sequences are MNHEY and SMNVEV (reference sequence). There are 15 residues in the CDR3. Trimming took 6 bases from V and 0 from J, leaving 15 bases between them. Sequencing input: PBMCs. This receptor was identified in a woman under 30 in good health and CMV-seropositive. The gene calls are TRBV27 and TRBJ2-7; tentative D call: TRBD1 (8 bases). CDR3 nucleotides: TGTGCCAGCAGGGGGGGGACAGGCCTCTCCTACGAGCAGTACTTC. This codes for CASRGGTGLSYEQYF.